This TCR beta chain comes out of a study of cytomegalovirus exposure and HLA in healthy donors. Germline V CDR1 and CDR2: SEHNR, FQNEAQ (reference sequence). The CDR3 loop spans 15 amino acids. V was clipped by 5 bases and J by 3 bases; unmatched bases: 6. Researchers ran the PCR with 60 Vbeta and 13 Jbeta primers. Clones were read by immunoSEQ multiplex PCR, and TCRdb kept only the in-frame ones, dropping some. The table includes about 130,000 clones, around two thirds detected once. This TCR was recovered from a man aged 18 to 29 in good health and CMV-seropositive. Sequenced input: PBMCs. V is TRBV7-9 and J is TRBJ2-3; 9 bases line up with TRBD1. Written as DNA, the CDR3 is TGTGCCAGCAGCCCCGGGACAGGGAGAACAGATACGCAGTATTTT. As protein: CASSPGTGRTDTQYF.